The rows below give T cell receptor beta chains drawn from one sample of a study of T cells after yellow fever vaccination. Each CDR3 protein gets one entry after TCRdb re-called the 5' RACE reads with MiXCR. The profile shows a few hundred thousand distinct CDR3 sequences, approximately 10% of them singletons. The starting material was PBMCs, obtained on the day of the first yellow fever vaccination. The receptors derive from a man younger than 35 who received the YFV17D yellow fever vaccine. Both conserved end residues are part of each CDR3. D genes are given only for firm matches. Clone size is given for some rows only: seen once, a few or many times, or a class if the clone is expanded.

CDR3nt: TGTGCCAGCACGGAGGGGTCCTGGGAAGCTAGCACAGATACGCAGTATTTT; CDR3aa: CASTEGSWEASTDTQYF; d_gene: .; v_gene: TRBV28; j_gene: TRBJ2-3; abundance: .
CDR3nt: TGTGCCAGCAGCTCCCGGAGAGGGGCCGCGGGGGAGCTGTTTTTT; CDR3aa: CASSSRRGAAGELFF; d_gene: .; v_gene: TRBV7-3; j_gene: TRBJ2-2; abundance: many
CDR3nt: TGCGCCAGCAGCCAAGATAACGAACCCCCCACAGATACGCAGTATTTT; CDR3aa: CASSQDNEPPTDTQYF; d_gene: .; v_gene: TRBV4-3; j_gene: TRBJ2-3; abundance: few
CDR3nt: TGCAGCGTCCAAGTTACAGGGGTGGGGGATACGCAGTATTTT; CDR3aa: CSVQVTGVGDTQYF; d_gene: TRBD1; v_gene: TRBV29-1; j_gene: TRBJ2-3; abundance: .
CDR3nt: TGCAGTGCTAGAGACGGGGGCCTCTACGAGCAGTACTTC; CDR3aa: CSARDGGLYEQYF; d_gene: .; v_gene: TRBV20-1; j_gene: TRBJ2-7; abundance: few
CDR3nt: TGTGCCAGCAGCTTGGCTGGGGTAGGGGCCAACGTCCTGACTTTC; CDR3aa: CASSLAGVGANVLTF; d_gene: .; v_gene: TRBV5-5; j_gene: TRBJ2-6; abundance: few
CDR3nt: TGTGCCAGCAGCTTCAGGACAGGGTCACGGGAGACCCAGTACTTC; CDR3aa: CASSFRTGSRETQYF; d_gene: TRBD1; v_gene: TRBV5-5; j_gene: TRBJ2-5; abundance: .
CDR3nt: TGTGCTAGTTGGGTGGCCGGCACAGATACGCAGTATTTT; CDR3aa: CASWVAGTDTQYF; d_gene: .; v_gene: TRBV12-5; j_gene: TRBJ2-3; abundance: many
CDR3nt: TGTGCCAGCAGCGTCCAGGGCGACTCAGATACGCAGTATTTT; CDR3aa: CASSVQGDSDTQYF; d_gene: .; v_gene: TRBV7-9; j_gene: TRBJ2-3; abundance: .
CDR3nt: TGTGCCGGAGCCTCGGACTTACAAGAGACCCAGTACTTC; CDR3aa: CAGASDLQETQYF; d_gene: .; v_gene: TRBV2; j_gene: TRBJ2-5; abundance: .
CDR3nt: TGTGCCTGGAGTGGGGTAGGGATGAACACTGAAGCTTTCTTT; CDR3aa: CAWSGVGMNTEAFF; d_gene: .; v_gene: TRBV30; j_gene: TRBJ1-1; abundance: .
CDR3nt: TGTGCCAGCAGGCCATGGTGGGACACCGGGGAGCTGTTTTTT; CDR3aa: CASRPWWDTGELFF; d_gene: .; v_gene: TRBV12-3/TRBV12-4; j_gene: TRBJ2-2; abundance: many
CDR3nt: TGTGCCAGCTCGCCATCACAGGGGGCGATGAACACCGGGGAGCTGTTTTTT; CDR3aa: CASSPSQGAMNTGELFF; d_gene: TRBD1; v_gene: TRBV18; j_gene: TRBJ2-2; abundance: .
CDR3nt: TGTGCCAGCACCGAACGGGGGAGGAGCACAGATACGCAGTATTTT; CDR3aa: CASTERGRSTDTQYF; d_gene: .; v_gene: TRBV7-8; j_gene: TRBJ2-3; abundance: .
CDR3nt: TGTGCCAGCAGTTTTATAGGGAGCGAGCAGTTCTTC; CDR3aa: CASSFIGSEQFF; d_gene: .; v_gene: TRBV27; j_gene: TRBJ2-1; abundance: many
CDR3nt: TGCAGTGCCGTTAGGACGGGGCAGGATGAAAAACTGTTTTTT; CDR3aa: CSAVRTGQDEKLFF; d_gene: .; v_gene: TRBV20-1; j_gene: TRBJ1-4; abundance: few
CDR3nt: TGTGCCAGCAGCCCATCCGGCGGGGATTCACCCCGCCACTTT; CDR3aa: CASSPSGGDSPRHF; d_gene: .; v_gene: TRBV4-2; j_gene: TRBJ1-6; abundance: .
CDR3nt: TGTGCCAGCAGTTTCTTCGAATATGGCTACACCTTC; CDR3aa: CASSFFEYGYTF; d_gene: .; v_gene: TRBV28; j_gene: TRBJ1-2; abundance: .
CDR3nt: TGTGCCAGCAGCTTAGGGGGACAGGGGAACACCGGGGAGCTGTTTTTT; CDR3aa: CASSLGGQGNTGELFF; d_gene: TRBD1; v_gene: TRBV7-2; j_gene: TRBJ2-2; abundance: few
CDR3nt: TGCAGTGCTAGAGGTCCGGGGCCATTTAATGAGCAGTTCTTC; CDR3aa: CSARGPGPFNEQFF; d_gene: .; v_gene: TRBV20-1; j_gene: TRBJ2-1; abundance: .